This TCR beta chain was identified during a study of blood T cells in healthy people across ages. Points from the study as a whole: It was not known whether donors were CMV positive (a possible confounder of expanded clonotype changes).

Note on this clonotype: What it binds is unknown.

The V gene end was trimmed by 0 bases and the J gene end by 2 bases; junction bases not matched to a gene: 3. The germline V gene has CDR1 LGHNA and CDR2 YSLEER. The CDR3 contains 16 residues. Primed by a sample-barcoded 5' primer and a J-beta primer mix, a second PCR proceeded for 7 to 11 cycles. A template-switch adaptor containing 12 random nucleotides labeled each cDNA molecule. TCRdb redid the calling of the 5' RACE reads with MiXCR, one entry per CDR3 protein. The table lists 1.5 million to 2 million distinct CDR3 sequences, 49% of them singletons, with roughly 2.1% in the top ten. The chain couples TRBV4-3 to TRBJ2-3; 9 nucleotides line up with TRBD2. The receptor comes from a woman between 40 and 50 years old in good health. Material for sequencing was blood. This chain's CDR3 is CASSQDSSGNTDTQYF. CDR3 bases: TGCGCCAGCAGCCAAGATTCTAGCGGGAACACAGATACGCAGTATTTT.